This T cell receptor beta chain was recorded in a study of blood T cell repertoires in COVID-19. Study in general: T cells, B-cell-depleted T cells, or PBMCs provided the cDNA or gDNA that served as material.

Assay: immunoSEQ multiplex PCR; the TCRdb copy retains only in-frame clones and omits some. This repertoire shows about 60,000 clones, approximately 80% found once; its top ten account for about 3.4%. The V gene lost 11 bases and the J gene lost 1 base, with 6 bases spanning the gap. The CDR3 consists of 12 residues. The clonotype originates from a man in his sixties with acute or convalescent COVID-19. The sample was peripheral blood. J is TRBJ2-6 and V is TRBV12-3 or TRBV12-4; D call uncertain. The CDR3 loop is CAGHSGANVLTF. For the CDR3, the DNA is TGTGCCGGCCATTCTGGGGCCAACGTCCTGACTTTC.